The T cell receptor beta chain under discussion was sequenced for a study of shared clonotypes between healthy human individuals. Study-level results: Few donors restricted represented genetic and exposure-history diversity.

As concerns this clone: Its antigen is not identified.

CDR1 is SEHNR and CDR2 is FQNEAQ in the germline V gene (reference sequence). The CDR3 totals 10 residues. Trimming stripped 5 bases from V and 7 bases from J, with 6 bases between. The assay was immunoSEQ multiplex PCR, and TCRdb's table has in-frame clones only and misses some. The table records about 380,000 clones, 96% of them present only once. This chain joins TRBV7-9 and TRBJ2-7, with D uncertain. What was sequenced was memory CD8+ T cells sorted from blood. As for subset: CD45RO+ cells pooled with CCR7-negative TemRA cells. This clonotype was obtained from a man under 40 in good health. CDR3 nucleotide sequence: TGTGCCAGCAGCCCGGGTGAGCAGTACTTC. This codes for CASSPGEQYF.